This TCR beta chain emerged from a study of cytomegalovirus exposure and HLA in healthy donors. Study-level background: Most genotyped donors, over 70% of 300 to 400, had Caucasian-associated genetic ancestry. Study-wide findings and caveats: CMV serostatus stood as the only immune exposure information on hand.

V was cut by 3 bases and J by 10 bases, with 15 bases left in between. The CDR3 covers 14 residues. Germline loops: CDR1 ENHRY, CDR2 SYGVKD. In the PCR, 60 Vbeta and 13 Jbeta primers were used. Authors' analysis steps: Among the unique TCR beta chains that a later analysis counted, 70 million to 85 million in all, some 10 million were shared. Libraries were prepared by immunoSEQ multiplex PCR; TCRdb keeps only in-frame clonotypes and omits some of them. That table is the source of V, J and clone size, and D and trimming were worked out from the DNA. Of more than 95,000 clones in the sample, roughly 80% were seen once. With respect to this clone: The antigen remains unidentified.

The source material was PBMCs. This clonotype originated in a man aged 30 to 39 in good health and CMV-seronegative. The rearrangement uses TRBV10-3 and TRBJ1-4; perhaps TRBD1 as D (6 bases). The CDR3 DNA follows: TGTGCCATCAGTGAACCCAGGGGCGGTGGAAAACTGTTTTTT. Protein product: CAISEPRGGGKLFF.